The rows below give T cell receptor beta chains drawn from one sample of a study of blood T cell repertoires in COVID-19. Profiled with immunoSEQ multiplex PCR; TCRdb holds only in-frame clones, not every one. This sample has roughly 230,000 clones, with roughly 86% found just once. Sequencing used PBMCs or T cells enriched from blood (not recorded which). Receptors were obtained from a woman in her thirties with acute COVID-19. Each CDR3 is given with its conserved first and last residue. The D gene is left open where the match is weak. Clone size is not always given. Where it is, it says once, few, many or a class for expanded clones.

cdr3_nt	cdr3_aa	d_call	j_call	clone_size	v_call
TGTGCCAGCAGCCTCTCGTGGGCCGAGAACACTGAAGCTTTCTTT	CASSLSWAENTEAFF	-	TRBJ1-1	-	TRBV7-8
TGTGCCAGCAGTTTATCGGGGGACAGGGATTACACCTTC	CASSLSGDRDYTF	TRBD1	TRBJ1-2	-	TRBV27
TGCGCCAGCAGCCAATGGACAGCCGAGCGGGGAAACATTCAGTACTTC	CASSQWTAERGNIQYF	-	TRBJ2-4	-	TRBV4-3
TGTGCCAGCAGCTCCGTGCCGGACTTCGATGGCTACACCTTC	CASSSVPDFDGYTF	-	TRBJ1-2	-	TRBV7-9
TGTGCCAGCTCGCTAGACAGGAGCCCTAACTATGGCTACACCTTC	CASSLDRSPNYGYTF	-	TRBJ1-2	-	TRBV18
TGTGCCAGCAGCTTAGGGGACAGGGGGCCTGACACCATATATTTT	CASSLGDRGPDTIYF	TRBD1	TRBJ1-3	-	TRBV11-2
TGTGCCAGCAGCAAAGGGGGGGGGCCGGTCGAGCAGTACTTC	CASSKGGGPVEQYF	-	TRBJ2-7	-	TRBV7-2
TGTGCCAGCAGTTTCGGGGGAAGCAATCAGCCCCAGCATTTT	CASSFGGSNQPQHF	-	TRBJ1-5	once	TRBV28
TGTGCCAGCAGTTTATTTCTCCCGGGGAGCTCTGGAAACACCATATATTTT	CASSLFLPGSSGNTIYF	-	TRBJ1-3	once	TRBV28
TGTGCCAGCAGTTTACCCCAAGAGTCCTATAACTATGGCTACACCTTC	CASSLPQESYNYGYTF	-	TRBJ1-2	-	TRBV28
TGTGCCAGCACCCGCGGGGGAAGTGGCTACACCTTC	CASTRGGSGYTF	-	TRBJ1-2	-	TRBV6-5
TGTGCCAGCAGCTTAGTAGAACTAGCGGGCAATGAGCAGTTCTTC	CASSLVELAGNEQFF	TRBD2	TRBJ2-1	-	TRBV7-6
TGTGCCAGCAGCCAAGGTCCGTACCAAGAGACCCAGTACTTC	CASSQGPYQETQYF	-	TRBJ2-5	-	TRBV14
TGCGCCAGCAGCCAAGATTTAGGCACAGATACGCAGTATTTT	CASSQDLGTDTQYF	-	TRBJ2-3	few	TRBV4-1
TGTGCCAGCAGCCAGGACGACGCAGGGCGGGGAAACACCATATATTTT	CASSQDDAGRGNTIYF	-	TRBJ1-3	-	TRBV4-2
TGTGCCGCGGGGGAGGCTTATCAGCCCCAGCATTTT	CAAGEAYQPQHF	-	TRBJ1-5	few	TRBV19
TGTGCCAGCAGCTTAGGGTGGCGGTCCTACAATGAGCAGTTCTTC	CASSLGWRSYNEQFF	-	TRBJ2-1	-	TRBV7-6